The T cell receptor beta chain under discussion was sequenced for a study of OX40 agonist ivuxolimab in advanced cancers. General notes on the study: Ivuxolimab, which targeted the costimulatory receptor OX40 (CD134), was an agonistic, fully human IgG2 monoclonal antibody. Among the roughly 50 dose-escalation patients, around 20 had hepatocellular carcinoma, 15 or so melanoma, 9 renal cell carcinoma and 9 head and neck cancer. Partial responses occurred in three dose-escalation patients, of whom one had hepatocellular carcinoma and two had cutaneous melanoma. In the dose-escalation cohort, roughly 82% of patients were male, and the mean age was roughly 60 years with a range of roughly 23 to 79. Peripheral TCRbeta sequencing was intended to test whether TCR sequence diversity was altered and clonal T-cell expansion was caused by ivuxolimab. Intravenous ivuxolimab was administered to patients every 2 weeks at six dose levels: 0.01, 0.1, 0.3, 1.5, 3 and 10 mg/kg. The monotherapy dose-escalation portion (N ≈ 56 patients) of the phase I ivuxolimab trial is reported in the paper. Patients were allowed to have had prior anti-PD-1, anti-PD-L1 or anti-CTLA-4 therapy, and 40% of the dose-escalation patients had been treated with checkpoint inhibitors.

About this clone itself: Its antigen is still unknown. Base qualities were left out, and no much larger clone turns up one base away.

Taken from the germline V gene (reference sequence), the CDR1 and CDR2 loops are LNHNV and YYDKDF. The CDR3 runs 15 amino acids, cysteine and phenylalanine included. Just the 45-base CDR3 DNA is kept, in frame starting at base 1. The junction carries 13 bases between V and J, which are trimmed by 0 bases and 5 bases respectively. The trial excluded patients who had a history of autoimmune disease or who were on systemic immunosuppression. In every dose cohort, peripheral blood was drawn for TCR sequencing at baseline, cycle 4 day 1, and cycle 7 day 1. The samples were taken from a phase I, first-in-human, multicenter, open-label dose-escalation trial of ivuxolimab. Adults with locally advanced or metastatic melanoma, renal cell, hepatocellular, or head and neck squamous cell carcinoma were enrolled in the trial. Before TCR sequencing, CD4+ T cells and CD8+ T cells from peripheral blood were sorted into separate populations.

The investigation overall reported the following: In the 0.1-3.0 mg/kg groups, partial responders were among the patients with the lowest normalized peripheral clonal expansion, particularly in CD8+ T cells. The antigen specificity of the peripheral T cells that underwent clonal expansion was not determined. After ivuxolimab, more expanded clones were found on average in CD8+ T cells than in CD4+ T cells. Low levels of normalized T-cell clonal expansion were also seen in some nonresponding patients. Clonal expansion of both CD4+ and CD8+ blood T cells was observed from baseline to week 6 at doses 0.1 to 3.0 mg/kg.

Genomic DNA was extracted from sorted cells for sequencing of the TCRbeta CDR3 region. The immunoSEQ Assay was used for sequencing of TCRbeta CDR3 regions. In TCRdb, the immuneACCESS table is reduced to in-frame sequences with V and J assigned. These tables do not hold every clone; where another copy was compared, an unresolved V gene accounts for under half, and the others remain unexplained. The sample profile shows tens of thousands of clones; around 80% of them were found once. The leading ten clones occupy 5% of the sample. The material sequenced was CD4+ or CD8+ T cells sorted from blood, taken in a trial of the OX40 agonist ivuxolimab. This TCR was sampled from an adult with an advanced solid tumor such as melanoma, head and neck, liver or kidney cancer. The rearranged segments are TRBV15 and TRBJ1-1; the D gene identity is not certain. The nucleotides read TGTGCCACCAGCAGAGATCGCGGCAGGTCAACTGAAGCTTTCTTT. This yields the protein CATSRDRGRSTEAFF.